The T cell receptor beta chain described here comes from a study of T cell repertoires in cytomegalovirus infection. As for the study in general: CMV epitopes used comprised recently identified HLA-C-restricted ones and well-studied HLA-B-restricted ones. TCR beta signatures that were public indicated CMV infection and matching HLA type. Notes on the study in general: Ex vivo, HLA-C-restricted CMV-specific TCR beta clonotypes prevailed over the rest of the response. Cumulative public TCR beta family frequency identified carriers of CMV plus the relevant HLA.

V was shortened by 8 bases and J by 6 bases, with 9 bases between the two germline ends. Germline lookup yields CDR1 MNHEY and CDR2 SVGAGI. This CDR3 region has 11 residues. A word on this clonotype: Its antigen is currently unknown.

MiXCR, applied by TCRdb to the reads, yields one record per CDR3 protein. Among some 800,000 distinct CDR3 sequences listed, 30% to 35% were seen once. Here the sequenced sample was cultured CD8+ T cells from PBMCs, taken from culture after CMV antigen stimulation. This rearrangement joins TRBV6-5 to TRBJ2-3; D gene ambiguous. The TCR sequence derives from a human donor in good health (CMV status not recorded). Some clones in this sample may be carry-over from other donors' samples. As DNA, the CDR3 is TGTGCCAGCCGAGAAGTGGATACGCAGTATTTT. Translation gives CASREVDTQYF.